This passage covers 29 T cell receptor beta chains from one sample sequenced in a study of cytomegalovirus exposure and HLA in healthy donors. PCR amplification relied on 60 Vbeta primers (plus 13 Jbeta primers). The protocol was immunoSEQ multiplex PCR, while the TCRdb copy is restricted to in-frame clones and leaves out a portion. The clone table shows over 120,000 clones, with the ten largest holding about 0.96%. Material: PBMCs. The receptor set was obtained from a male donor in good health and CMV-seronegative.

The chain has TRBV19 and TRBJ1-1, with 7 bases fitting TRBD1. Per germline, CDR1 LNHDA and CDR2 SQIVND (reference sequence). With V trimmed by 4 bases and J by 2 bases, 4 bases remained unmatched. The CDR3 extends over 14 amino acids. This CDR3 reads CASSTHRGNTEAFF. In DNA form, the CDR3 reads TGTGCCAGTAGTACCCACAGGGGAAACACTGAAGCTTTCTTT.

This rearrangement joins TRBV5-1 to TRBJ2-7; the match to TRBD1 covers 9 bases. Per germline, CDR1 SGHRS and CDR2 YFSETQ. The CDR3 is 14 residues long. J was trimmed by 4 bases and V by 0 bases; bases with no gene match: 2. CDR3 sequence reads: CASSLGDREYEQYF. The CDR3 DNA is TGCGCCAGCAGCTTGGGGGACAGGGAGTACGAGCAGTACTTC.

The V call is TRBV5-1, the J call TRBJ1-1, with 10 bases that match TRBD1. The ends lost 4 bases at V and 2 bases at J; junction bases unmatched: 8. The CDR3 spans 16 residues. CDR1 and CDR2 from the germline V gene are SGHRS and YFSETQ. The CDR3 reads CASSPGQGSYNTEAFF. DNA for the CDR3: TGCGCCAGCAGCCCGGGACAGGGGTCGTATAACACTGAAGCTTTCTTT.

The rearrangement joins TRBV27 to TRBJ1-5; perhaps TRBD1 as D (5 bases). V was pared by 4 bases and J by 9 bases, with 13 bases between. Germline-derived CDR1 and CDR2 are MNHEY and SMNVEV (reference sequence). The CDR3 is 13 residues long. This CDR3 is CASSWGRDRPQHF. The CDR3, as DNA: TGTGCCAGCAGTTGGGGGAGGGATCGGCCCCAGCATTTT.

V and J are TRBV7-8 and TRBJ2-7, with TRBD2 as a possible D gene (6 bases). Germline V gene sequence: CDR1 SGHVS, CDR2 FQNEAQ. The CDR3 is 18 amino acids. V was cut by 0 bases and J by 2 bases, with 20 bases left in between. CDR3 sequence reads: CASSLASLADTHPYEQYF. The CDR3 region has the DNA TGTGCCAGCAGCTTAGCATCACTAGCAGATACCCACCCCTACGAGCAGTACTTC.

J is TRBJ2-5 and V is TRBV29-1; D is unresolved. Trimming pared 6 bases from V and 5 bases from J, leaving 16 bases between. This CDR3 comprises 13 residues. Germline values: CDR1 SQVTM, CDR2 ANQGSEA. The CDR3 loop is CSVAAKTRETQYF. CDR3 sequence (DNA): TGCAGCGTAGCCGCTAAGACAAGGGAGACCCAGTACTTC.

Points on this clone: One junction end disagrees with the germline gene, perhaps due to a read error. The V and J genes are TRBV18 and TRBJ2-2; TRBD2 might be the D (5 bases). The germline V gene encodes CDR1 KGHSH and CDR2 LQKENI. This CDR3 is built from 17 residues. For the CDR3, the DNA is TGTGCCAGCTCACCACCGCGGCCAGCGGTGAACCCCGGGGAGCTGTTTTTT. It yields the protein CASSPPRPAVNPGELFF.

The chain recombines TRBV2 with TRBJ2-7; possible D gene TRBD1, 5 bases. CDR1 and CDR2 (germline): SNHLY, FYNNEI. The V gene lost 5 bases and the J gene lost 0 bases, with 14 bases spanning the gap. The CDR3 totals 15 residues. CDR3 residues: CASSPTVLGSYEQYF. In nucleotides, the CDR3 is TGTGCCAGCAGTCCGACAGTGTTGGGCTCCTACGAGCAGTACTTC.

The chain combines TRBV5-4 with TRBJ2-5, with 9 bases that match TRBD2. CDR3 length: 14 residues. In germline, CDR1 is SGHNT, CDR2 YYREEE (reference sequence). V shed 4 bases and J 5 bases; nucleotides not matched to a gene: 6. For the CDR3, the DNA is TGTGCCAGCAGCATGGGACTAGCATTTGAGACCCAGTACTTC. Residues: CASSMGLAFETQYF.

The V call is TRBV27, the J call TRBJ2-1; 15 positions match TRBD2. Germline CDR1 and CDR2: MNHEY and SMNVEV (reference sequence). The CDR3 is made up of 18 amino acids. V gave up 4 bases and J gave up 7 bases; unmatched junction bases: 11. The CDR3 region is CASSSGTGGTSGRNEQFF. CDR3 DNA sequence: TGTGCCAGCAGTTCCGGGACAGGGGGGACTAGCGGGAGGAATGAGCAGTTCTTC.

The chain carries TRBV27 and TRBJ2-4, with D hard to call. The CDR3 has 15 amino acids. The ends were cut back, 6 bases at V and 0 bases at J, with 12 bases in the middle. Germline V CDR1 and CDR2: MNHEY, SMNVEV (reference sequence). The CDR3 nucleotides are TGTGCCAGCAGCCCGTTCCTTCTAGCCAAAAACATTCAGTACTTC. As protein: CASSPFLLAKNIQYF.

The rearrangement joins TRBV5-1 to TRBJ2-7, with D unresolved. The CDR3 sequence is 14 residues long. V lost 4 bases and J lost 2, with 13 bases in between. From germline, CDR1 is SGHRS and CDR2 YFSETQ. DNA for the CDR3: TGCGCCAGCAGCCTGCCCGCGGTCACCTACGAGCAGTACTTC. Its protein product is CASSLPAVTYEQYF.

The chain carries TRBV5-1 and TRBJ2-2, with 8 bases matching TRBD1. The CDR3 totals 17 residues. The ends lost 2 bases at V and 4 bases at J; junction bases unmatched: 10. Germline CDR1 and CDR2: SGHRS and YFSETQ. The CDR3 sequence is CASSFDRGARGTGELFF. CDR3 DNA: TGCGCCAGCAGCTTCGACAGGGGAGCTCGAGGCACCGGGGAGCTGTTTTTT.

This chain links TRBV19 with TRBJ2-1; 11 nucleotides agree with TRBD2. Trimming removed 5 bases from V and 0 bases from J; junction bases left unmatched: 6. The CDR3 spans 17 residues. Germline V CDR1 and CDR2: LNHDA, SQIVND (reference sequence). The CDR3 spells CASSFLAGGNSYNEQFF. In DNA form, the CDR3 reads TGTGCCAGTAGTTTTCTAGCGGGAGGCAACTCCTACAATGAGCAGTTCTTC. The entire variable domain, with the rest obtained from reference TRBV19 and TRBJ2-1, is as follows: DGGITQSPKYLFRKEGQNVTLSCEQNLNHDAMYWYRQDPGQGLRLIYYSQIVNDFQKGDIAEGYSVSREKKESFPLTVTSAQKNPTAFYLCASSFLAGGNSYNEQFFGPGTRLTVL.

The chain recombines TRBV27 with TRBJ1-3; 12 bases are shared with TRBD1. There are 16 residues in the CDR3. The ends lost 5 bases at V and 2 bases at J; junction bases unmatched: 4. Germline V gene data show CDR1 as MNHEY and CDR2 as SMNVEV (reference sequence). CDR3 protein: CASSLGQGATGNTIYF. In DNA form, the CDR3 reads TGTGCCAGCAGTCTGGGACAGGGGGCGACTGGAAACACCATATATTTT.

CDR3 residues: CAWSFPSNRISGETQYF. In nucleotides, the CDR3 is TGTGCCTGGAGTTTTCCTTCCAATCGCATATCGGGGGAGACCCAGTACTTC. The genes are TRBV30 and TRBJ2-5; D is possibly TRBD2 (5 bases). Germline V gene sequence: CDR1 GTSNPN, CDR2 SVGIG (reference sequence). V was clipped by 2 bases and J by 5 bases, with 24 bases between them. There are 17 residues in the CDR3.

The chain has TRBV6-1 and TRBJ2-7; 7 positions match TRBD1. This CDR3 has 13 residues. The junction had 2 bases not matched to a gene; V was cut back by 3 bases and J by 3 bases. The germline V gene has CDR1 MNHNS and CDR2 SASEGT. Here the CDR3 reads CASSDSGGYEQYF. In DNA, the CDR3 is TGTGCCAGCAGTGATTCAGGGGGCTACGAGCAGTACTTC.

The V gene is TRBV18, the J gene TRBJ2-1; weak D call: TRBD2 (6 bases). The V and J ends lost 3 bases and 2 bases respectively, with 14 bases between them. The germline V gene has CDR1 KGHSH and CDR2 LQKENI. The CDR3 consists of 16 residues. CDR3 sequence: CASSPFSGEAYNEQFF. The CDR3 DNA reads TGTGCCAGCTCACCGTTTTCGGGAGAGGCCTACAATGAGCAGTTCTTC. The variable domain in full, completed from reference TRBV18 and TRBJ2-1, reads NAGVMQNPRHLVRRRGQEARLRCSPMKGHSHVYWYRQLPEEGLKFMVYLQKENIIDESGMPKERFSAEFPKEGPSILRIQQVVRGDSAAYFCASSPFSGEAYNEQFFGPGTRLTVL.

V and J are TRBV5-5 and TRBJ2-7; 13 bases match TRBD2. Germline CDR1 is SGHKS and CDR2 is YYEKEE (reference sequence). J lost 3 bases, V lost 7 bases, and 4 bases had no gene match. CDR3 length: 14 residues. This CDR3 reads CASGTSGTLYEQYF. The CDR3 DNA reads TGTGCCAGCGGGACTAGCGGGACCCTCTACGAGCAGTACTTC.

This chain connects TRBV6-5 to TRBJ2-7; D uncertain. Between the trimmed V and J ends, which lost 2 bases and 2 bases, there was a span of 7 bases. The CDR3 sequence is 13 residues long. Per germline, CDR1 MNHEY and CDR2 SVGAGI. CDR3 region: CASSYGPTYEQYF. DNA of the CDR3: TGTGCCAGCAGTTACGGGCCTACCTACGAGCAGTACTTC.

V usage is TRBV18 and J usage is TRBJ2-1; 10 bases are a match to TRBD1. Germline V gene data show CDR1 as KGHSH and CDR2 as LQKENI. V gave up 5 bases and J gave up 6 bases; unmatched junction bases: 10. The CDR3 totals 16 residues. The CDR3 is CASSSRSGTGANEQFF. CDR3 bases: TGTGCCAGCTCATCCCGCTCCGGGACAGGGGCCAATGAGCAGTTCTTC.

The J gene is TRBJ1-2, the V gene TRBV29-1, with 7 bases matching TRBD1. CDR3 length equals 10 residues. Germline V gene sequence: CDR1 SQVTM, CDR2 ANQGSEA. V trimming: 5 bases; J trimming: 8 bases; junction bases outside the gene matches: 2. The CDR3 DNA sequence: TGCAGCGTTTCGGACAGGGGCTACACCTTC. Translation gives CSVSDRGYTF.

This chain connects TRBV7-8 to TRBJ2-2; 8 nucleotides match TRBD2. The CDR3 extends over 15 amino acids. CDR1 is SGHVS and CDR2 is FQNEAQ in the germline V gene. With 1 base clipped from V and 4 bases from J, the junction kept 2 bases outside the gene matches. The CDR3, as DNA: TGTGCCAGCAGCTTAGGTAGCGGGGTCACCGGGGAGCTGTTTTTT. It yields the protein CASSLGSGVTGELFF.

The chain employs TRBV5-1 and TRBJ2-3, with D possibly being TRBD1 or TRBD2 (5 bases each). CDR3 length: 17 amino acids. Trimming left V 4 bases short and J 0 bases short, with 18 bases between. The germline V gene has CDR1 SGHRS and CDR2 YFSETQ. DNA of the CDR3: TGCGCCAGCAGCGTGGGGGTGGGTAGCATCAGCACAGATACGCAGTATTTT. It codes for CASSVGVGSISTDTQYF. The whole variable domain, filled in from reference TRBV5-1 and TRBJ2-3, reads KAGVTQTPRYLIKTRGQQVTLSCSPISGHRSVSWYQQTPGQGLQFLFEYFSETQRNKGNFPGRFSGRQFSNSRSEMNVSTLELGDSALYLCASSVGVGSISTDTQYFGPGTRLTVL.

V gene TRBV2 combines with J gene TRBJ1-5, with 7 bases fitting TRBD1. CDR3 size: 13 residues. V shed 8 bases and J 7 bases; nucleotides not matched to a gene: 8. Germline lookup yields CDR1 SNHLY and CDR2 FYNNEI. The CDR3, as DNA: TGTGCCAGCCGGGACAGTGGGGGACAGCCCCAGCATTTT. Translating it yields CASRDSGGQPQHF.

CDR3 in amino acids: CASSGRDSGLGAEQYF. The DNA of the CDR3 is TGTGCCAGCAGTGGCCGGGACTCTGGACTTGGGGCCGAGCAGTACTTC. The genes are TRBV6-1 and TRBJ2-7, with D perhaps matching TRBD2 (6 bases). The V and J ends lost 4 bases and 6 bases respectively, with 22 bases between them. In germline, CDR1 is MNHNS, CDR2 SASEGT. The CDR3 is made up of 16 amino acids.

V gene TRBV19 combines with J gene TRBJ2-1, with 15 bases matching TRBD2. Germline-derived CDR1 and CDR2 are LNHDA and SQIVND (reference sequence). This CDR3 region has 17 residues. The V gene end was trimmed by 7 bases and the J gene end by 1 base; junction bases not matched to a gene: 5. The CDR3 is CASKGLAGGDSYNEQFF. The CDR3 DNA is TGTGCCAGTAAGGGACTAGCGGGAGGCGATTCCTACAATGAGCAGTTCTTC.

J is TRBJ2-1 and V is TRBV5-6; D is unclear. The CDR3 has 15 residues. V dropped 4 bases and J dropped 0 bases, with 11 bases sitting between them. The germline V gene has CDR1 SGHDT and CDR2 YYEEEE. The CDR3 DNA reads as TGTGCCAGCAGCAAACGAGGCAGCTCCTACAATGAGCAGTTCTTC. Translation: CASSKRGSSYNEQFF.

The chain employs TRBV19 and TRBJ2-3, with TRBD2 matching over 8 bases. The CDR3 has 16 amino acids. Germline V gene lookup returns CDR1 LNHDA and CDR2 SQIVND (reference sequence). V lost 5 bases, J lost 4 bases, and 11 bases stayed unmatched. The CDR3 loop reads CASSSRSSGAADTQYF. DNA of the CDR3: TGTGCCAGTAGTTCTCGCAGTAGCGGGGCCGCAGATACGCAGTATTTT.